The sequence of this T cell receptor (beta chain) was determined in a study of cytomegalovirus exposure and HLA in healthy donors. Both 60 Vbeta primers and 13 Jbeta primers went into the PCR. Method: immunoSEQ multiplex PCR; TCRdb's copy keeps in-frame clones and lacks some. In the table there are roughly 52,000 clones, 55% to 65% of which are singletons. This clone was seen a handful of times. What it recognizes is unknown. The J segment lost 4 bases and the V segment lost 6 bases, leaving 3 bases of the junction unmatched. In germline, CDR1 is SNHLY, CDR2 FYNNEI. This CDR3 spans 16 amino acids. Study results and caveats: By a later analysis, the bulk of CMV-associated TCR beta chains appeared HLA-restricted.

The chain is built from TRBV2 and TRBJ2-2, with TRBD2 matching 15 bases. Sequenced input: PBMCs. The source is a human donor in good health. The CDR3: CASRGGLAGGTGELFF. The CDR3 region has the DNA TGTGCCAGCAGGGGGGGACTAGCGGGGGGCACCGGGGAGCTGTTTTTT.